The rows below give T cell receptor beta chains drawn from one sample of a study of patients and donors after allogeneic stem cell transplantation. TCRdb passed the RT-PCR reads through MiXCR, listing each CDR3 protein once. This sample has tens of thousands of distinct CDR3 sequences, with around 48% found just once. Material: blood, either unsorted or a sorted T cell fraction (not recorded which). Receptor source: a human donor who was either an allogeneic HSCT recipient or a stem cell or donor lymphocyte infusion donor (not recorded which). It is not recorded whose cells these are; they may come from a transplant donor. Both conserved end residues are part of each CDR3. The D gene is left open where the match is weak. Expanded clones get a size class; other rows say once, few or many, or leave the size out.

J gene: TRBJ1-1; clone size: few; CDR3 length: 15; D gene: TRBD1; V gene: TRBV7-9; CDR3 protein: CASSSGQLLNTEAFF; CDR3 DNA: TGTGCCAGCAGCTCGGGACAGCTCTTGAACACTGAAGCTTTCTTT
J gene: TRBJ1-1; clone size: .; CDR3 length: 14; D gene: TRBD1; V gene: TRBV9; CDR3 protein: CASSEGQGWTEAFF; CDR3 DNA: TGTGCCAGCAGCGAGGGACAGGGATGGACTGAAGCTTTCTTT
J gene: TRBJ1-5; clone size: few; CDR3 length: 15; D gene: TRBD1; V gene: TRBV11-2; CDR3 protein: CASSYRGQPNQPQHF; CDR3 DNA: TGTGCCAGCAGCTACCGGGGACAGCCCAATCAGCCCCAGCATTTT
J gene: TRBJ1-6; clone size: few; CDR3 length: 14; D gene: TRBD1; V gene: TRBV7-9; CDR3 protein: CASSTGQGVSPLHF; CDR3 DNA: TGTGCCAGCAGCACGGGACAGGGTGTCTCACCCCTCCACTTT
J gene: TRBJ1-2; clone size: .; CDR3 length: 18; D gene: .; V gene: TRBV15; CDR3 protein: CATSRETPFVGPNYGYTF; CDR3 DNA: TGTGCCACCAGCAGAGAGACCCCCTTCGTCGGCCCTAACTATGGCTACACCTTC
J gene: TRBJ2-7; clone size: .; CDR3 length: 11; D gene: .; V gene: TRBV28; CDR3 protein: CASGTYYEQYF; CDR3 DNA: TGTGCCAGCGGGACTTACTACGAGCAGTACTTC
J gene: TRBJ2-3; clone size: .; CDR3 length: 15; D gene: .; V gene: TRBV12-3/TRBV12-4; CDR3 protein: CASSLWASRTDTQYF; CDR3 DNA: TGTGCCAGCAGTTTATGGGCATCCCGCACAGATACGCAGTATTTT
J gene: TRBJ2-5; clone size: .; CDR3 length: 15; D gene: .; V gene: TRBV9; CDR3 protein: CASSLTGGVQETQYF; CDR3 DNA: TGTGCCAGCAGCTTGACAGGAGGAGTCCAAGAGACCCAGTACTTC
J gene: TRBJ2-7; clone size: .; CDR3 length: 13; D gene: .; V gene: TRBV18; CDR3 protein: CASSPPGTYEQYF; CDR3 DNA: TGTGCCAGCTCACCACCGGGAACCTACGAGCAGTACTTC
J gene: TRBJ1-2; clone size: few; CDR3 length: 14; D gene: TRBD1; V gene: TRBV4-1; CDR3 protein: CASSPGQGVYGYTF; CDR3 DNA: TGCGCCAGCAGCCCGGGACAGGGGGTCTATGGCTACACCTTC
J gene: TRBJ1-3; clone size: .; CDR3 length: 16; D gene: .; V gene: TRBV4-3; CDR3 protein: CASSQVVGVTGNTIYF; CDR3 DNA: TGCGCCAGCAGCCAAGTCGTCGGGGTCACGGGAAACACCATATATTTT
J gene: TRBJ2-2; clone size: .; CDR3 length: 15; D gene: .; V gene: TRBV7-9; CDR3 protein: CASSLEIRSTGELFF; CDR3 DNA: TGTGCCAGCAGCTTAGAGATCCGCAGCACCGGGGAGCTGTTTTTT
J gene: TRBJ2-2; clone size: few; CDR3 length: 11; D gene: .; V gene: TRBV5-1; CDR3 protein: CASSLGTELFF; CDR3 DNA: TGCGCCAGCAGCTTGGGAACCGAGCTGTTTTTT
J gene: TRBJ2-5; clone size: .; CDR3 length: 15; D gene: TRBD1; V gene: TRBV6-5; CDR3 protein: CASSYLTGGYETQYF; CDR3 DNA: TGTGCCAGCAGTTATCTCACAGGGGGCTACGAGACCCAGTACTTC
J gene: TRBJ1-2; clone size: .; CDR3 length: 14; D gene: .; V gene: TRBV2; CDR3 protein: CASSETGAAYGYTF; CDR3 DNA: TGTGCCAGCAGTGAAACTGGGGCGGCCTATGGCTACACCTTC
J gene: TRBJ1-5; clone size: few; CDR3 length: 11; D gene: .; V gene: TRBV21-1; CDR3 protein: CASSMGVTQHF; CDR3 DNA: TGTGCCAGCAGCATGGGGGTTACCCAGCATTTT
J gene: TRBJ1-1; clone size: .; CDR3 length: 13; D gene: .; V gene: TRBV20-1; CDR3 protein: CSGNRALNTEAFF; CDR3 DNA: TGCAGTGGGAACAGGGCCTTGAACACTGAAGCTTTCTTT
J gene: TRBJ1-1; clone size: .; CDR3 length: 13; D gene: .; V gene: TRBV12-3/TRBV12-4; CDR3 protein: CASRQAVNTEAFF; CDR3 DNA: TGTGCCTCCCGGCAGGCTGTGAACACTGAAGCTTTCTTT
J gene: TRBJ1-6; clone size: .; CDR3 length: 15; D gene: .; V gene: TRBV12-3/TRBV12-4; CDR3 protein: CASSSLGPDNSPLHF; CDR3 DNA: TGTGCCAGCAGTTCCCTGGGGCCAGATAATTCACCCCTCCACTTT
J gene: TRBJ1-2; clone size: .; CDR3 length: 12; D gene: .; V gene: TRBV29-1; CDR3 protein: CSVSRDDYGYTF; CDR3 DNA: TGCAGCGTTTCCAGGGACGACTATGGCTACACCTTC
J gene: TRBJ1-2; clone size: .; CDR3 length: 12; D gene: .; V gene: TRBV24-1; CDR3 protein: CATSDPGGGYTF; CDR3 DNA: TGTGCCACCAGTGACCCCGGCGGCGGCTACACCTTC
J gene: TRBJ2-2; clone size: .; CDR3 length: 15; D gene: TRBD2; V gene: TRBV6-1; CDR3 protein: CASSEKRTRSGELFF; CDR3 DNA: TGTGCCAGCAGTGAAAAAAGGACTAGGTCTGGGGAGCTGTTTTTT
J gene: TRBJ2-5; clone size: .; CDR3 length: 13; D gene: .; V gene: TRBV29-1; CDR3 protein: CSASTGRQETQYF; CDR3 DNA: TGCAGCGCCTCGACAGGGAGGCAAGAGACCCAGTACTTC